This paragraph covers one TCR beta chain sequence. Its antigen is currently unknown. Germline CDR1 is SGDLS and CDR2 is YYNGEE. V was pared by 3 bases and J by 4 bases, with 10 bases between. This CDR3 contains 13 residues. Unique-molecular-identifier-tagged TCR beta cDNA libraries were used. T cells numbering about 0.9 to 11 million gave rise to around 460,000 cDNA molecules. TCRdb fed the PCR reads into MiXCR, producing one record per CDR3 protein. The table lists 650,000 to 900,000 distinct CDR3 sequences, roughly 46% of them singletons. This sample was included in a study of post-analysis software for immune sequencing data. Study-wide context: Relapsing-remitting, secondary progressive and progressive-relapsing courses of multiple sclerosis were included.

Study-wide findings and caveats: The normalized Chao1 diversity of multiple sclerosis patients was significantly lower than that of controls. Samples from one preparation batch, clustered by F measure, grouped strongly together. About five TRBV segments appeared more often in patients than in controls, and TRBV5-6, TRBV5-1 and TRBV20-1 were among these.

V usage is TRBV9 and J usage is TRBJ1-2; no firm D call. The sequencing input was blood. The origin of this receptor is a girl aged 5-17 years with multiple sclerosis. CDR3 protein: CASSGPVRYGYTF. DNA for the CDR3: TGTGCCAGCAGCGGCCCGGTGCGCTATGGCTACACCTTC.